These 9 T cell receptor beta chains share one sample of origin, sequenced in a study of vaccination and CD4 T cells after COVID-19. Described treatment: approximately 11-day PBMC culture with coronavirus spike peptide pools or control peptides (ViraFEST assay). An Oncomine TCR Beta short-read assay was used to sequence the DNA from cultured CD4+ T cells. TCRdb reprocessed the PCR reads with MiXCR, giving one entry per CDR3 protein. The sample contains approximately 15,000 distinct CDR3 sequences, about 26% of which appear only once. Their antigen targets remain unknown. Sequenced material: cultured CD4+ T cells from blood. These receptor sequences come from a human donor with COVID-19.

V is TRBV21-1 and J is TRBJ1-2; the table calls TRBD1, which could not be checked here. TRBV21-1 is a pseudogene locus. The CDR3 length is 12 residues. The CDR3 sequence is CASSRGPYGYTF. DNA for the CDR3: TGTGCCAGCAGCAGGGGACCTTACGGCTACACCTTC.

This clonotype has just a few counts. The chain recombines TRBV15 with TRBJ1-5; D is possibly TRBD1 (6 bases). The CDR3 totals 16 residues. V was cut by 3 bases and J by 3 bases, with 15 bases left in between. The V gene's germline CDR1 is LNHNV and CDR2 YYDKDF (reference sequence). The CDR3 DNA follows: TGTGCCACCAGCAGTCCACTCCAGGGGTTCAATCAGCCCCAGCATTTT. It translates to CATSSPLQGFNQPQHF.

This clonotype was seen a handful of times. The CDR3 DNA reads as TGCAGTGCTAGAATGATAGCGGGGGCGAAAAACATTCAGTACTTC. Translated: CSARMIAGAKNIQYF. This chain uses TRBV20-1 with TRBJ2-4; TRBD2 matches 9 bases. In germline, CDR1 is DFQATT, CDR2 SNEGSKA (reference sequence). The length of the CDR3 is 15 residues. V shed 2 bases and J 4 bases; nucleotides not matched to a gene: 6.

V gene TRBV11-3 combines with J gene TRBJ2-5; D is tentatively TRBD1 or TRBD2 (5 bases each). V was pared by 5 bases and J by 7 bases, with 11 bases between. The CDR3 has 12 amino acids. The germline gives CDR1 SGHNT, CDR2 YENEEA. CDR3 nucleotides: TGTGCCAGCAGCACGGGACCTGGGACCCAGTACTTC. Translation: CASSTGPGTQYF.

The rearrangement joins TRBV5-6 to TRBJ2-3, with D tentatively TRBD1 (5 bases). Germline values: CDR1 SGHDT, CDR2 YYEEEE. Trimming removed 4 bases from V and 0 bases from J, with 12 bases in between. CDR3 length: 15 amino acids. The CDR3 bases are TGTGCCAGCAGCCGGCCGACAGTTAGCACAGATACGCAGTATTTT. This translates into CASSRPTVSTDTQYF.

This chain joins TRBV7-6 and TRBJ2-3; D may correspond to TRBD1 or TRBD2 (5 bases each). The V gene's germline CDR1 is SGHVS and CDR2 FNYEAQ. This CDR3 region has 17 residues. With 2 bases removed from V and 2 bases from J, the gap between germline ends came to 17 bases. CDR3 nucleotide sequence: TGTGCCAGCAGCTTACCATCAGGGATGGAGGCCACAGATACGCAGTATTTT. This gives the protein CASSLPSGMEATDTQYF.

This clonotype was seen only a few times. DNA of the CDR3: TGTGCCAGCAGCTTCAGGGGGCTTACTGAAGCTTTCTTT. It codes for CASSFRGLTEAFF. The chain links TRBV7-8 to TRBJ1-1; 8 bases fit TRBD1. J gave up 5 bases and V 3 bases, and 2 bases lay outside the gene matches. CDR3 size: 13 residues. The germline gives CDR1 SGHVS, CDR2 FQNEAQ.

The chain joins TRBV6-1 to TRBJ1-1, with 10 bases matching TRBD1. Germline lookup yields CDR1 MNHNS and CDR2 SASEGT. The junction had 6 bases not matched to a gene; V was cut back by 5 bases and J by 3 bases. CDR3 length: 15 residues. CDR3: CASSPETGGYTEAFF. CDR3 nucleotides: TGTGCCAGCAGTCCCGAGACAGGGGGCTACACTGAAGCTTTCTTT.

This clonotype turned up a few times. The V and J genes are TRBV21-1 and TRBJ1-2; TRBD1 is the table's D call and was not checked against the DNA. TRBV21-1 counts as a pseudogene. The CDR3 has 14 amino acids. Here the CDR3 reads CASSNFAPVYGYTF. The CDR3 nucleotides read TGTGCCAGCAGCAACTTCGCCCCAGTCTATGGCTACACCTTC.